This TCR beta chain stems from a study of shared clonotypes between healthy human individuals. Study results and limitations: For naive CD4 cells, approximately 5% of clonotypes were shared across a handful of donors.

Method: immunoSEQ multiplex PCR; TCRdb's copy keeps in-frame clones and lacks some. This sample has roughly 810,000 clones, with 95% to 97% found just once. Selected positively for CCR7 and CD45RO-negative, naive CD8 cells excluded terminally differentiated effector memory CD45RA+ cells. On this clone: The antigen remains unidentified.

Germline loops: CDR1 WNHNN, CDR2 SYGVQD (reference sequence). This CDR3 is built from 13 residues. V shed 3 bases and J shed 2 bases, with 7 bases lying between them. This TCR was sampled from a man younger than 45 in good health. Sequencing used naive CD8+ T cells sorted from blood. The V call is TRBV10-1, the J call TRBJ1-1; no reliable D call. In DNA form, the CDR3 reads TGCGCCAGCAGTGAAAAACCTAACACTGAAGCTTTCTTT. Its protein is CASSEKPNTEAFF.